The present T cell receptor beta chain was sequenced within a study of blood T cells in healthy people across ages. Study conclusions and caveats: Reliance upon unsorted PBMCs precluded definitive naive versus antigen-experienced comparison. The recorded TCR beta diversity per million T cells decreased in a roughly linear manner with age.

Then a second PCR, running about 6 to 11 cycles, was carried out with a sample-barcoded 5' primer and a J-beta primer mix. Template switching added a 12-random-nucleotide identifier to every cDNA molecule. MiXCR, run by TCRdb on the 5' RACE reads, gives a single entry per CDR3 protein. This table has fewer than 1,200,000 distinct CDR3 sequences, approximately 25% appearing once. This clonotype was recorded a few times. Its antigen remains unidentified. V dropped 3 bases and J dropped 8 bases, with 16 bases sitting between them. The CDR3 contains 14 residues. These records were also assigned to another study, of T cells of mothers and their children. That report adds: Samples came from a few healthy Caucasian mothers and their six children.

Sample: blood. This rearrangement joins TRBV12-3 or TRBV12-4 to TRBJ1-2; weak D call: TRBD1 (5 bases). The TCR comes from a girl aged 2-10 years in good health. The CDR3 DNA reads TGTGCCAGCAGTTTTGGGTCCTCATGGGACGGCTACACCTTC. Its translation: CASSFGSSWDGYTF.